This is a list of T cell receptor beta chains from one sample in a study of CD8+ T cells in alopecia areata. Produced via immunoSEQ multiplex PCR; TCRdb's table is partial and in-frame only. The sample yields over 150,000 clones, 60% to 75% seen once. The specimen comprised CD4+ T cells sorted from blood, sampled at week 24, from a patient treated with tofacitinib. These receptor sequences come from a human donor with alopecia areata. CDR3s include the opening cysteine and the closing phenylalanine or tryptophan. A D gene is named only where the DNA matches it firmly. The size of a clone is reported for some rows only, either as once, few or many, or as a class for expanded clones.

size: .; D: TRBD1; J: TRBJ2-7; V: TRBV29-1; DNA: TGCAGCGTTGCAGACAGGGCCCCCTACTACGAGCAGTACTTC; CDR3: CSVADRAPYYEQYF
size: .; D: .; J: TRBJ1-1; V: TRBV10-3; DNA: TGTGCCATCAGTGACAGGGATGACACTGAAGCTTTCTTT; CDR3: CAISDRDDTEAFF
size: few; D: .; J: TRBJ1-1; V: TRBV14; DNA: TGTGCCAGCAGCCAAGACTTTACAACAGGCATCAAGTGGGCTTTCTTT; CDR3: CASSQDFTTGIKWAFF
size: .; D: .; J: TRBJ2-5; V: TRBV2; DNA: TGTGCCAGCAGTGAGGAGCGCAGCTACCAAGAGACCCAGTACTTC; CDR3: CASSEERSYQETQYF
size: .; D: TRBD2; J: TRBJ2-3; V: TRBV18; DNA: TGTGCCAGCTCACCCACTAGCGGGGGGGCCGGAGATACGCAGTATTTT; CDR3: CASSPTSGGAGDTQYF
size: .; D: .; J: TRBJ1-1; V: TRBV11-2; DNA: TGTGCCAGCAGCTTAGTAACGGGCTCAACTGAAGCTTTCTTT; CDR3: CASSLVTGSTEAFF
size: .; D: .; J: TRBJ2-1; V: TRBV2; DNA: TGTGCCAGCTCGGACTACAATGAGCAGTTCTTC; CDR3: CASSDYNEQFF
size: .; D: .; J: TRBJ1-1; V: TRBV20-1; DNA: TGCAGTGCCCCCTTGAACACTGAAGCTTTCTTT; CDR3: CSAPLNTEAFF
size: few; D: .; J: TRBJ2-3; V: TRBV20-1; DNA: TGCAGTGCTAGCACAGATACGCAGTATTTT; CDR3: CSASTDTQYF
size: .; D: TRBD2; J: TRBJ2-7; V: TRBV5-1; DNA: TGCGCCAGCAGCTTGACCGGAAGTAGCGGGGTCTACGAGCAGTACTTC; CDR3: CASSLTGSSGVYEQYF
size: few; D: .; J: TRBJ1-6; V: TRBV11-2; DNA: TGTGCCAGCAGCTTAGAGCGAGATTCACCCCTCCACTTT; CDR3: CASSLERDSPLHF
size: few; D: TRBD2; J: TRBJ2-7; V: TRBV29-1; DNA: TGCAGCGTTGCTCAGAGACTAGCGGGTAACGAGCAGTACTTC; CDR3: CSVAQRLAGNEQYF
size: once; D: TRBD1; J: TRBJ2-7; V: TRBV30; DNA: TGTGCCGGGAGGGGGACAGGGGGCCACGAGCAGTACTTC; CDR3: CAGRGTGGHEQYF
size: .; D: .; J: TRBJ2-5; V: TRBV5-1; DNA: TGCGCCAGCAGCCCGGGGCAGCAAGAGACCCAGTACTTC; CDR3: CASSPGQQETQYF
size: .; D: .; J: TRBJ1-5; V: TRBV5-8; DNA: TGTGCCAGCTCCATGGGGGGCTATAGCAATCAGCCCCAGCATTTT; CDR3: CASSMGGYSNQPQHF
size: .; D: .; J: TRBJ2-7; V: TRBV29-1; DNA: TGCAGCGTTGGAGTCTACAACTCCTACGAGCAGTACTTC; CDR3: CSVGVYNSYEQYF
size: few; D: .; J: TRBJ1-5; V: TRBV12-5; DNA: TGTGCTAGTGGTTTGTCCGTACGGGATCAGCCCCAGCATTTT; CDR3: CASGLSVRDQPQHF
size: .; D: TRBD1; J: TRBJ1-2; V: TRBV29-1; DNA: TGCAGCGCCAGGACAGGGCGAATTTCTGGCTACACCTTC; CDR3: CSARTGRISGYTF
size: few; D: TRBD1; J: TRBJ2-1; V: TRBV4-1; DNA: TGCGCCAGCAGCCGCGGACAGGGGGGGAATGAGCAGTTCTTC; CDR3: CASSRGQGGNEQFF
size: .; D: .; J: TRBJ2-3; V: TRBV6-1; DNA: TGTGCCAGCAGTGAAGTGTTGCAGGGAACAGATACGCAGTATTTT; CDR3: CASSEVLQGTDTQYF
size: few; D: .; J: TRBJ2-5; V: TRBV4-2; DNA: TGTGCCAGCAGCCAAGCTCAGGGCGGAACCCAGTACTTC; CDR3: CASSQAQGGTQYF
size: few; D: .; J: TRBJ1-1; V: TRBV5-1; DNA: TGCGCCAGCAGCTTGGGAGGAATGAACACTGAAGCTTTCTTT; CDR3: CASSLGGMNTEAFF
size: .; D: TRBD2; J: TRBJ2-5; V: TRBV29-1; DNA: TGCAGCGTTCTCATCCGCGGGGCTAGCGGGGCCGAGACCCAGTACTTC; CDR3: CSVLIRGASGAETQYF
size: few; D: TRBD2; J: TRBJ2-7; V: TRBV5-1; DNA: TGCGCCAGCAGCCAAAGTCAGTCTAGCGGGTTCTACGAGCAGTACTTC; CDR3: CASSQSQSSGFYEQYF
size: .; D: .; J: TRBJ2-7; V: TRBV5-1; DNA: TGCACCAGCAGCTTGGCCAAGTTTCCCTACGAGCAGTACTTC; CDR3: CTSSLAKFPYEQYF
size: .; D: .; J: TRBJ1-2; V: TRBV2; DNA: TGTGCCAGCACCCTGACACAGCGGGGAGGAGGCTACACCTTC; CDR3: CASTLTQRGGGYTF
size: .; D: TRBD1; J: TRBJ1-1; V: TRBV25-1; DNA: TGTGCCAGCACCTCTCAGACAGGGATGGGCTCTGAAGCTTTCTTT; CDR3: CASTSQTGMGSEAFF
size: .; D: .; J: TRBJ2-7; V: TRBV2; DNA: TGTGCCAGCCGCCGGGACCTGAGCTCCTACGAGCAGTACTTC; CDR3: CASRRDLSSYEQYF
size: .; D: TRBD1; J: TRBJ2-5; V: TRBV19; DNA: TGTGCCAGTAGTAGCCTCCGGACAGGGGATGAGACCCAGTACTTC; CDR3: CASSSLRTGDETQYF
size: .; D: .; J: TRBJ2-3; V: TRBV6-4; DNA: TGTGCCAGCAGTCAATCCTTGGGACGAATAGGCACAGATACGCAGTATTTT; CDR3: CASSQSLGRIGTDTQYF
size: .; D: .; J: TRBJ2-7; V: TRBV6-5; DNA: TGTGCCAGCAGCAATGATATTAGCGACGAGCAGTACTTC; CDR3: CASSNDISDEQYF
size: once; D: TRBD1; J: TRBJ1-2; V: TRBV27; DNA: TGTGCCAGCAGTCCCCGGACAGGGGGCGCTTTTGGGGGCTACACCTTC; CDR3: CASSPRTGGAFGGYTF
size: .; D: .; J: TRBJ2-7; V: TRBV5-1; DNA: TGCGCCAGCAGCTTAGATGGGACGGACCTCTACGAGCAGTACTTC; CDR3: CASSLDGTDLYEQYF
size: .; D: .; J: TRBJ1-2; V: TRBV29-1; DNA: TGCAGCGCGATACAGGATTATAACTATGGCTACACCTTC; CDR3: CSAIQDYNYGYTF
size: once; D: .; J: TRBJ1-1; V: TRBV18; DNA: TGTGCCAGCTCGCAGGGAGGGAACACTGAAGCTTTCTTT; CDR3: CASSQGGNTEAFF
size: .; D: .; J: TRBJ1-1; V: TRBV5-1; DNA: TGCGCCAGCAGCCCCGGGCGAGGGCCGAACACTGAAGCTTTCTTT; CDR3: CASSPGRGPNTEAFF
size: .; D: .; J: TRBJ2-5; V: TRBV30; DNA: TGTGCCTGGGCCCTTCAAGAGACCCAGTACTTC; CDR3: CAWALQETQYF
size: .; D: .; J: TRBJ2-1; V: TRBV7-2; DNA: TGTGCCAGCAGCTCGGGACCGGAGCAGTTCTTC; CDR3: CASSSGPEQFF
size: .; D: .; J: TRBJ1-5; V: TRBV28; DNA: TGTGCCAGCAGAACAGGGAGGTGGGGGCAGCCCCAGCATTTT; CDR3: CASRTGRWGQPQHF
size: .; D: .; J: TRBJ2-7; V: TRBV19; DNA: TGTGCCACCAAGACAGCCGGTCCCTTAGTAAACGAGCAGTACTTC; CDR3: CATKTAGPLVNEQYF
size: .; D: TRBD1; J: TRBJ1-1; V: TRBV29-1; DNA: TGCAGCGTCCGGGGCACGGGACAGGGCACTGAAGCTTTCTTT; CDR3: CSVRGTGQGTEAFF
size: few; D: .; J: TRBJ2-3; V: TRBV29-1; DNA: TGCACCACGCAGGTTAATCGGAGGACAGATACGCAGTATTTT; CDR3: CTTQVNRRTDTQYF
size: few; D: .; J: TRBJ1-3; V: TRBV14; DNA: TGTGCCAGCAGCTCCCTTGGGGACACCATATATTTT; CDR3: CASSSLGDTIYF
size: .; D: TRBD1; J: TRBJ2-7; V: TRBV13; DNA: TGTGCCAGCAGCCCACGGGACAGGTATTCCTACGAGCAGTACTTC; CDR3: CASSPRDRYSYEQYF
size: few; D: TRBD2; J: TRBJ2-1; V: TRBV14; DNA: TGTGCCAGCAGCCAAGCGAGCGGGGCGCTGACTTACAATGAGCAGTTCTTC; CDR3: CASSQASGALTYNEQFF
size: few; D: .; J: TRBJ2-7; V: TRBV20-1; DNA: TGCAGTGCTCCGGGAGCCTACGAGCAGTACTTC; CDR3: CSAPGAYEQYF
size: few; D: .; J: TRBJ1-6; V: TRBV7-2; DNA: TGTGCCAGCAGCTTATTTAGTGGCTATTCACCCCTCCACTTT; CDR3: CASSLFSGYSPLHF
size: few; D: TRBD2; J: TRBJ2-7; V: TRBV29-1; DNA: TGCAGCGTTGAAGCGGGAGCGGGGGGGCTTCGGTACGAGCAGTACTTC; CDR3: CSVEAGAGGLRYEQYF
size: few; D: .; J: TRBJ1-2; V: TRBV6-5; DNA: TGTGCCAGCAGTTACGGGTCAGGGGTCCATGGCTACACCTTC; CDR3: CASSYGSGVHGYTF
size: .; D: .; J: TRBJ1-3; V: TRBV29-1; DNA: TGCAGCGTCGGGGTAGGAAACACCATATATTTT; CDR3: CSVGVGNTIYF
size: .; D: TRBD2; J: TRBJ2-5; V: TRBV6-6; DNA: TGTGCCAGCAGTTACCCCGGAGGGGAGGGAGAGACCCAGTACTTC; CDR3: CASSYPGGEGETQYF
size: .; D: .; J: TRBJ1-6; V: TRBV7-9; DNA: TGTGCCAGCAGCTTACCAACAGCACCCCTCCACTTT; CDR3: CASSLPTAPLHF
size: few; D: TRBD1; J: TRBJ1-5; V: TRBV2; DNA: TGTGCCAGCAGCGAAACCAACTATAACAGGGGGCTTTGGCAGCCCCAGCATTTT; CDR3: CASSETNYNRGLWQPQHF
size: few; D: .; J: TRBJ2-7; V: TRBV21-1; DNA: TGTGCCAGCAGCAAAGGGGACAGCACCCACGAGCAGTACTTC; CDR3: CASSKGDSTHEQYF
size: .; D: .; J: TRBJ2-2; V: TRBV5-1; DNA: TGCGCCAGCAGAAACGACTTAGCCCCCGGGGAGCTGTTTTTT; CDR3: CASRNDLAPGELFF
size: .; D: .; J: TRBJ1-1; V: TRBV30; DNA: TGTGCCTGGAAGAGGGTGGGGAACACTGAAGCTTTCTTT; CDR3: CAWKRVGNTEAFF
size: .; D: .; J: TRBJ1-4; V: TRBV7-9; DNA: TGTGCCAGCAGCTTAGGCTCCCCAGGGCATGAAAAACTGTTTTTT; CDR3: CASSLGSPGHEKLFF